This entry describes one T cell receptor (beta chain). The data were obtained in a study of blood T cell repertoires in COVID-19. Background on the study: Acute and convalescent COVID-19 specimens originated in the United States, Italy and Spain. Nucleic acid was either cDNA or gDNA, and it came from T cells, B-cell-depleted T cells, or PBMCs.

Germline V lookup: CDR1 SGHRS, CDR2 YFSETQ. J lost 0 bases, V lost 4 bases, and 9 bases had no gene match. The CDR3 totals 18 residues. Per the original data handling: Counts of nucleated cells, estimated from reference gene primer amplification, were obtained. TCRdb's copy holds only in-frame clones and misses some; the assay was immunoSEQ multiplex PCR. The DNA was the basis for D and trimming; V, J and clone size are from that table. The sample lists fewer than 120,000 clones, approximately 82% occurring once. The rearrangement joins TRBV5-1 to TRBJ1-3; TRBD1 matches 11 bases. Sample: peripheral blood. The sequence was obtained from a woman of 80 years or more with acute or convalescent COVID-19. The CDR3 reads CASSLTGTGGSSGNTIYF. CDR3 sequence (DNA): TGCGCCAGCAGCCTAACCGGGACAGGGGGGAGCTCTGGAAACACCATATATTTT.